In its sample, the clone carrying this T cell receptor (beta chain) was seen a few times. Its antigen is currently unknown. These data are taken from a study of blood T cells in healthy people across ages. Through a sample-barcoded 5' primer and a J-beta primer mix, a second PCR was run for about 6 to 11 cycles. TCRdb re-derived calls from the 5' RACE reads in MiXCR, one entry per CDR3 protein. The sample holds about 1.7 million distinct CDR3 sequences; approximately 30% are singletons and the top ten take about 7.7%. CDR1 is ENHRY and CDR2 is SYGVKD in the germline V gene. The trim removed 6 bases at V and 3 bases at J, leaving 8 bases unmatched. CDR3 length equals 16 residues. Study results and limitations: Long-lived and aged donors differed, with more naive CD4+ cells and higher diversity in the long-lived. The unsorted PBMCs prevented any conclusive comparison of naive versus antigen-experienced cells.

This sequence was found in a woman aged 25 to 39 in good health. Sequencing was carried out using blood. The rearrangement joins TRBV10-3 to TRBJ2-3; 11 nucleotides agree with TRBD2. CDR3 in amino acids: CAISATSGSFTDTQYF. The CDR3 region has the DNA TGTGCCATCAGCGCAACTAGCGGGAGTTTTACAGATACGCAGTATTTT.